One sample yielded the 28 T cell receptor beta chains listed below, sequenced in a study of cytomegalovirus exposure and HLA in healthy donors. Clones were sequenced by immunoSEQ multiplex PCR, and TCRdb holds only the in-frame ones, with some missing. The sample lists 130,000 to 150,000 clones; roughly 87% were seen once. The source material was PBMCs. The receptors shown here come from a man aged 18-30 years in good health and CMV-seropositive.

The CDR3, as DNA: TGCGCCAGCAGCCAAGATAGGCAGGGGTCCAACACTGAAGCTTTCTTT. The encoded protein is CASSQDRQGSNTEAFF. V and J are TRBV4-1 and TRBJ1-1, with a weak D call TRBD1 (6 bases). The CDR3 has 16 residues. Germline CDR1 and CDR2: MGHRA and YSYEKL. V shed 0 bases and J shed 2 bases, with 13 bases lying between them.

The V call is TRBV13, the J call TRBJ2-7; 10 bases align to TRBD1. The CDR3 contains 15 residues. Per the germline V gene, CDR1 is PRHDT and CDR2 is FYEKMQ (reference sequence). J lost 6 bases, V lost 1 base, and 6 bases had no gene match. The CDR3 here is CASSLVGTGEGEQYF. CDR3 DNA sequence: TGTGCCAGCAGCTTAGTTGGGACAGGGGAAGGCGAGCAGTACTTC.

The count of this clone is one. CDR3 DNA: TGTGCCAGCAGTGATCCTGACAGGGCCTATGAGCAGTTCTTC. Protein product: CASSDPDRAYEQFF. The V gene is TRBV6-1, the J gene TRBJ2-1, with 7 bases matching TRBD1. Germline CDR1 is MNHNS and CDR2 is SASEGT. This CDR3 is built from 14 residues. V was clipped by 3 bases and J by 8 bases; unmatched bases: 7.

V usage is TRBV18 and J usage is TRBJ1-1; the match to TRBD1 covers 10 bases. The trim removed 4 bases at V and 8 bases at J, leaving 10 bases unmatched. Germline lookup yields CDR1 KGHSH and CDR2 LQKENI. This CDR3 contains 15 residues. This CDR3 reads CASSQLSPGQGEAFF. For the CDR3, the DNA is TGTGCCAGCTCACAATTATCTCCGGGACAGGGGGAAGCTTTCTTT.

The rearrangement uses TRBV7-9 and TRBJ2-7; TRBD1 agrees at 9 bases. This CDR3 has 15 residues. Germline V gene data show CDR1 as SEHNR and CDR2 as FQNEAQ (reference sequence). Trimming at V came to 10 bases and at J to 4 bases, leaving 14 bases not matched to a gene. This CDR3 is CAIAITGDRAYEQYF. The CDR3 coding sequence is TGTGCCATCGCGATTACGGGGGACAGGGCGTACGAGCAGTACTTC.

V usage is TRBV19 and J usage is TRBJ2-2; weak D call: TRBD1 (6 bases). The V gene's germline CDR1 is LNHDA and CDR2 SQIVND (reference sequence). The CDR3 loop spans 14 amino acids. V was clipped by 11 bases and J by 1 base, with 14 bases between them. The CDR3 sequence: CAARGGVNTGELFF. CDR3 DNA: TGTGCCGCCCGAGGGGGAGTGAACACCGGGGAGCTGTTTTTT.

J is TRBJ1-1 and V is TRBV28, with D perhaps TRBD1 (6 bases). The V and J ends lost 7 bases and 0 bases respectively, with 15 bases between them. The length of the CDR3 is 15 residues. The germline gives CDR1 MDHEN, CDR2 SYDVKM. The CDR3 spells CASTPLGGMNTEAFF. The CDR3 nucleotides read TGTGCCAGCACCCCGCTAGGGGGAATGAACACTGAAGCTTTCTTT.

The chain combines TRBV19 with TRBJ1-2, with 8 bases matching TRBD1. This CDR3 region has 13 residues. The V and J ends lost 5 bases and 6 bases, in that order; junction bases with no gene match: 5. CDR1 LNHDA and CDR2 SQIVND come from the germline V gene (reference sequence). CDR3 loop: CASSFGQGDGYTF. CDR3 coding DNA: TGTGCCAGTAGTTTCGGACAGGGCGATGGCTACACCTTC.

V usage is TRBV7-9 and J usage is TRBJ1-1, with TRBD1 matching 7 bases. Germline lookup yields CDR1 SEHNR and CDR2 FQNEAQ (reference sequence). CDR3 length: 15 amino acids. J lost 0 bases, V lost 4 bases, and 5 bases had no gene match. CDR3 amino acids: CASSYRDSMNTEAFF. The CDR3 nucleotides are TGTGCCAGCAGCTACCGGGACAGCATGAACACTGAAGCTTTCTTT.

This chain connects TRBV4-1 to TRBJ2-5; possible D gene TRBD2, 6 bases. Germline lookup yields CDR1 MGHRA and CDR2 YSYEKL. This CDR3 is 20 amino acids long. Trimming took 2 bases from V and 3 from J, leaving 28 bases between them. DNA of the CDR3: TGCGCCAGCAGCCAACCGGAGGCGCTTTATCGGAGGGAGCCTGAAGAGACCCAGTACTTC. It specifies CASSQPEALYRREPEETQYF.

V and J are TRBV7-9 and TRBJ1-4; the D is unclear. Germline values: CDR1 SEHNR, CDR2 FQNEAQ (reference sequence). V was pared by 4 bases and J by 0 bases, with 12 bases between. The CDR3 totals 16 residues. As DNA, the CDR3 is TGTGCCAGCAGCTCCACTACCGCGACAACTAATGAAAAACTGTTTTTT. This encodes CASSSTTATTNEKLFF.

In its sample, this clone was seen a few times. The rearrangement joins TRBV19 to TRBJ1-1; D may be TRBD1 (6 bases). With 3 bases removed from V and 10 bases from J, the gap between germline ends came to 18 bases. CDR1 is LNHDA, CDR2 SQIVND, per germline (reference sequence). This CDR3 spans 14 amino acids. In DNA, the CDR3 is TGTGCCAGTAGTATGGAGACTGATGAGGGGGTAGCTTTCTTT. It translates to CASSMETDEGVAFF.

This rearrangement joins TRBV5-6 to TRBJ2-7; D perhaps matches TRBD1 (5 bases). The CDR3 covers 13 residues. The V end lost 0 bases, the J end lost 7 bases, and 11 bases lay between the germline ends. The V gene's germline CDR1 is SGHDT and CDR2 YYEEEE. The CDR3 reads CASSLDRSEEQYF. CDR3 DNA sequence: TGTGCCAGCAGCTTGGACAGGTCTGAGGAGCAGTACTTC.

In its sample, this clone was seen once. This chain joins TRBV28 and TRBJ1-2; 7 nucleotides align to TRBD1. The V and J ends lost 5 bases and 5 bases, in that order; junction bases with no gene match: 11. The CDR3 has 15 amino acids. The germline CDR1 and CDR2 sequences are MDHEN and SYDVKM. Written as DNA, the CDR3 is TGTGCCAGCAGTGCCCCCTTAATGACAGGGTATGGCTACACCTTC. Translated, it gives CASSAPLMTGYGYTF.

J is TRBJ2-7 and V is TRBV9, with D unclear. The CDR3 sequence is 14 residues long. CDR1 and CDR2 (germline): SGDLS, YYNGEE. V was trimmed by 0 bases and J by 3 bases, leaving 10 bases between them. This CDR3 reads CASSVGSLDYEQYF. DNA of the CDR3: TGTGCCAGCAGCGTAGGATCGCTAGACTACGAGCAGTACTTC.

The chain links TRBV29-1 to TRBJ1-1; D not resolved. The ends were cut back, 1 base at V and 0 bases at J, with 9 bases in the middle. Germline V gene lookup returns CDR1 SQVTM and CDR2 ANQGSEA. This CDR3 has 14 amino acids. CDR3: CSVEGSDLNTEAFF. CDR3 nucleotides: TGCAGCGTTGAAGGCAGCGACTTGAACACTGAAGCTTTCTTT.

The chain is built from TRBV15 and TRBJ1-4; 9 nucleotides match TRBD1. V shed 8 bases and J 6 bases; nucleotides not matched to a gene: 7. This CDR3 has 14 residues. The germline CDR1 and CDR2 sequences are LNHNV and YYDKDF (reference sequence). This CDR3 reads CATSRGDRDEKLFF. The CDR3 DNA follows: TGTGCCACCTCCAGGGGGGACAGGGATGAAAAACTGTTTTTT.

This CDR3 is CASNGLDTQYF. CDR3 DNA: TGTGCCAGCAATGGGCTAGATACGCAGTATTTT. The chain has TRBV2 and TRBJ2-3; D not resolved. The CDR3 is 11 residues long. The V and J ends lost 7 bases and 5 bases respectively, with 7 bases between them. The germline gives CDR1 SNHLY, CDR2 FYNNEI.

V usage is TRBV6-6 and J usage is TRBJ1-5; D is ambiguous. From germline, CDR1 is MNHNY and CDR2 SVGAGI (reference sequence). This CDR3 has 13 residues. Trimming took off 5 bases at V and 6 bases at J, with 11 bases between the two ends. CDR3 sequence (DNA): TGTGCCAGCAGTCCTCCCGGAGGTCAGCCCCAGCATTTT. This translates into CASSPPGGQPQHF.

This chain uses TRBV29-1 with TRBJ2-7, with 10 bases aligning to TRBD1. Trimming at V came to 4 bases and at J to 3 bases, leaving 0 bases not matched to a gene. Per the germline V gene, CDR1 is SQVTM and CDR2 is ANQGSEA. This CDR3 region has 12 residues. The CDR3 protein is CSVGTGGYEQYF. As DNA, the CDR3 is TGCAGCGTTGGGACAGGGGGCTACGAGCAGTACTTC.

The chain joins TRBV29-1 to TRBJ1-5; D is ambiguous. V was cut by 4 bases and J by 12 bases, with 22 bases left in between. From germline, CDR1 is SQVTM and CDR2 ANQGSEA. This CDR3 region has 14 residues. CDR3 coding DNA: TGCAGCGTTGCATGGCGAGGGAACCCCCGAATCCAGCATTTT. Residues: CSVAWRGNPRIQHF.

The rearrangement uses TRBV12-2 and TRBJ2-2; TRBD1 is the table's D call and was not checked against the DNA. TRBV12-2 is a recognized pseudogene. The length of the CDR3 is 15 residues. CDR3 nucleotides: TGTGCAAGTCGCTTACGGGACAGGGGCACCGGGGAGCTGTTTTTT. Residues: CASRLRDRGTGELFF.

This chain links TRBV28 with TRBJ1-2; D may be TRBD1 (6 bases). The CDR3 consists of 14 residues. Germline V gene lookup returns CDR1 MDHEN and CDR2 SYDVKM. Deletions cut 7 bases from V and 8 bases from J, with 20 bases between. CDR3 DNA sequence: TGTGCCAGCAATATCACAGGGAGATTATGCGGCTACACCTTC. Translating it yields CASNITGRLCGYTF.

This sequence joins TRBV10-2 and TRBJ1-2; no clear D gene. The germline V gene has CDR1 WSHSY and CDR2 SAAADI. The CDR3 is 16 amino acids. V lost 2 bases to trimming and J lost 4 bases, with 17 bases between them. The CDR3: CASSESPGSPFYGYTF. The CDR3 DNA sequence: TGCGCCAGCAGTGAGAGCCCGGGATCCCCTTTCTATGGCTACACCTTC.

This chain connects TRBV29-1 to TRBJ2-7, with D unclear. Trimming pared 5 bases from V and 0 bases from J, leaving 11 bases between. The CDR3 has 13 amino acids. CDR1 is SQVTM, CDR2 ANQGSEA, per germline. The CDR3 reads CSVTRRASYEQYF. For the CDR3, the DNA is TGCAGCGTTACCCGAAGAGCCTCCTACGAGCAGTACTTC.

The sample holds a few counts of this clone. The V and J genes are TRBV9 and TRBJ1-2; weak D call: TRBD1 (6 bases). Looked up from germline, CDR1 is SGDLS and CDR2 is YYNGEE. The CDR3 loop spans 16 amino acids. Trimming pared 2 bases from V and 4 bases from J, leaving 18 bases between. DNA for the CDR3: TGTGCCAGCAGCGTCCCGGACAGTTATAATTTCTATGGCTACACCTTC. Translated: CASSVPDSYNFYGYTF.

A single count supports this clone. This chain joins TRBV4-1 and TRBJ2-1; TRBD2 agrees at 13 bases. The CDR3 runs 16 residues. The germline CDR1 and CDR2 sequences are MGHRA and YSYEKL. The V gene end was trimmed by 6 bases and the J gene end by 0 bases; junction bases not matched to a gene: 2. The CDR3 loop reads CASRGLAGSSYNEQFF. The CDR3 DNA follows: TGCGCCAGCAGGGGACTAGCGGGAAGCTCCTACAATGAGCAGTTCTTC.

J is TRBJ1-1 and V is TRBV18; D ambiguous. Germline CDR1 KGHSH, CDR2 LQKENI. The ends were cut back, 4 bases at V and 0 bases at J, with 6 bases in the middle. The CDR3 covers 13 residues. CDR3 loop: CASSLDLNTEAFF. CDR3 coding DNA: TGTGCCAGCTCACTTGACTTGAACACTGAAGCTTTCTTT.